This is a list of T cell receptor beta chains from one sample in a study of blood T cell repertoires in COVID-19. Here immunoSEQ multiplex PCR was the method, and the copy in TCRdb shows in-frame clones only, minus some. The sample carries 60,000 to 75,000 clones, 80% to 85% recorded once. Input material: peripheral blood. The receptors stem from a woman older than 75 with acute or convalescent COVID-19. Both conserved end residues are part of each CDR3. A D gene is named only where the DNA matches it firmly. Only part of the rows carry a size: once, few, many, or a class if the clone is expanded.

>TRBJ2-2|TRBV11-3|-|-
TGTGCCAGCAGCCCACAGACAGGCACCGGGGAGCTGTTTTTT
CASSPQTGTGELFF
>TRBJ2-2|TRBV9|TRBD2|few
TGTGCCAGCAGCGTTTCACTAGCGGGGGGGCTGACCGGGGAGCTGTTTTTT
CASSVSLAGGLTGELFF
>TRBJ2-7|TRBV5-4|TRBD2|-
TGTGCCAGCAGTAGCGGGCCTTCTACGACGCAGTACTTC
CASSSGPSTTQYF
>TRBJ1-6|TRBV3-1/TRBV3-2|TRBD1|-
TGTGCCAGCAGCCGCCGGACAGGGGCCGCCCTAGGGTCACCCCTCCACTTT
CASSRRTGAALGSPLHF
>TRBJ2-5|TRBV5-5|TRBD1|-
TGTGCCAGCAGCTTTAGAGGACAGGGGGCAGAGACCCAGTACTTC
CASSFRGQGAETQYF
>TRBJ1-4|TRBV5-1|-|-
TGCGCCAGCAGCTCCGTGGGGAGGAGAGAAAAACTGTTTTTT
CASSSVGRREKLFF
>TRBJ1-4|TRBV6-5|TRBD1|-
TGTGCCAGCAGTTTCGCGACAGGGTGGGGTGAAAAACTGTTTTTT
CASSFATGWGEKLFF
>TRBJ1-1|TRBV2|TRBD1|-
TGTGCCAGCGGGGGAAATACAGGGGCCACTGAAGCTTTCTTT
CASGGNTGATEAFF
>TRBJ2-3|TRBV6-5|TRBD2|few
TGTGCCTTTAAAGTGGCTAGCGGATCAGATACGCAGTATTTT
CAFKVASGSDTQYF
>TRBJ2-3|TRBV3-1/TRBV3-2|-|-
TGTGCCAGCAGCCTTCTGTCAGGGGTCAGCACAGATACGCAGTATTTT
CASSLLSGVSTDTQYF
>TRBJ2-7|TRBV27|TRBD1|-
TGTGCCAGCAGTAACCGGGACAGGGGCTCCTACGAGCAGTACTTC
CASSNRDRGSYEQYF
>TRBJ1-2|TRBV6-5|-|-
TGTGCCAGCAGAATAATTGGACAGAACTATGGCTACACCTTC
CASRIIGQNYGYTF
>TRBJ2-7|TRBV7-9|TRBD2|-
TGTGCCAGCAGCTCGAAGACTAGCGGGGGCGAGCAGTACTTC
CASSSKTSGGEQYF
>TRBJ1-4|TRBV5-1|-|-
TGCGCCAGCAGCAGCTCGGGAGCTACTAATGAAAAACTGTTTTTT
CASSSSGATNEKLFF
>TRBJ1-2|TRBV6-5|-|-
TGTGCCAGCACCCTTGTCAGGGGCTACACCTTC
CASTLVRGYTF
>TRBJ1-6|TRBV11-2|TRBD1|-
TGTGCCAGCAGCCCAAACTCAAAAACAGGGGATTCACCCCTCCACTTT
CASSPNSKTGDSPLHF
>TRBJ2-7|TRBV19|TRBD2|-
TGTGCCAGTAGTAGTAGCGGGGGAGGCACGGGCGAGCAGTACTTC
CASSSSGGGTGEQYF
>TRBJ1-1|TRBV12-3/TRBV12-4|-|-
TGTGCCAGCAGTTTAGGCGGTAACACTGAAGCTTTCTTT
CASSLGGNTEAFF
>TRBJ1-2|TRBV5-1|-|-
TGCGCCAGCAGCTTACGACAGAATAACTATGGCTACACCTTC
CASSLRQNNYGYTF
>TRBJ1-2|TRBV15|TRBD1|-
TGTGCCACCAGCAGAGAGATCGATACAGGGGTACGCTATGGCTACACCTTC
CATSREIDTGVRYGYTF
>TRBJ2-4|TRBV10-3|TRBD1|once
TGTGCCATCAGGTCCGGGACAGGGGCAGAAAACATTCAGTACTTC
CAIRSGTGAENIQYF
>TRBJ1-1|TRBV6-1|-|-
TGTGCCAGCAGTGAGGGTGGGGACATGAACACTGAAGCTTTCTTT
CASSEGGDMNTEAFF
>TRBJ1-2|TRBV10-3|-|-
TGTGCCATCAGTGAGTTTGGACAGCTCACACAGAGAGGCTATGGCTACACCTTC
CAISEFGQLTQRGYGYTF
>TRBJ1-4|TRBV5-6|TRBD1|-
TGTGCCAGCAGCTTCGGACAGGGTCAGACAACTAATGAAAAACTGTTTTTT
CASSFGQGQTTNEKLFF
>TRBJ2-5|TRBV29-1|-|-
TGCAGCGTCGCAAGGGCAGGGGGGGAGACCCAGTACTTC
CSVARAGGETQYF
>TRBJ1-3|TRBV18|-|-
TGTGCCAGCTCACCCGGCCAGGTAGACTCTGGAAACACCATATATTTT
CASSPGQVDSGNTIYF
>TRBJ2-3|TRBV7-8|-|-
TGTGCCAGCAGCCATAGACTAACAGAGGGTTCAGATACGCAGTATTTT
CASSHRLTEGSDTQYF
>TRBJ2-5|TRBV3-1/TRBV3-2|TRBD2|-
TGTGCCTCCTCGCGGACTAGCGGGGAACGGGAGACCCAGTACTTC
CASSRTSGERETQYF
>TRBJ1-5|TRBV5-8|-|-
TGTGCCAGCAGCTCCAGGGTCTATATCTCAAATCAGCCCCAGCATTTT
CASSSRVYISNQPQHF
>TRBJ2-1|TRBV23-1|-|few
TGCGCCAGCAGTCTCCTCACGGGACTGGAGATCAATGAGCAGTTCTTC
CASSLLTGLEINEQFF
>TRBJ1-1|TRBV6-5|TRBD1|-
TGTGCCAGTTGGCCCTCAGGGGGAAGGACTGAAGCTTTCTTT
CASWPSGGRTEAFF
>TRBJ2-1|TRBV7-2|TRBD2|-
TGTGCCAGCAGCTTAGCACGACTAGCGGGGGGAAATGAGCAGTTCTTC
CASSLARLAGGNEQFF
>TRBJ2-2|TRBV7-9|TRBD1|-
TGTGCCAGCAGCTTCTATGGACAGGGATACACCGGGGAGCTGTTTTTT
CASSFYGQGYTGELFF
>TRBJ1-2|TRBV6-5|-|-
TGTGCCAGTTACCTTACAGGGTCTAGGGGCTACACCTTC
CASYLTGSRGYTF
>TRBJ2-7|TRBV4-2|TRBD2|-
TGTGCCAGCAGCCAAGATCTTAGGACTAGCGGGGCCTACGAGCAGTACTTC
CASSQDLRTSGAYEQYF
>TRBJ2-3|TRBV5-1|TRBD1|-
TGCGCCAGCAGCTCGCGGACAGGCAGCACAGATACGCAGTATTTT
CASSSRTGSTDTQYF
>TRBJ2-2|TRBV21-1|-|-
TGTGCCAGCAGCAAAGCGCTTTGGGGGGACAGGCACACACATTTGAACACCGGGGAGCTGTTTTTT
CASSKALWGDRHTHLNTGELFF
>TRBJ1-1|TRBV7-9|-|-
TGTGCCAGCAGCTTAGCACCCTCAACAGGTGAAGCTTTCTTT
CASSLAPSTGEAFF
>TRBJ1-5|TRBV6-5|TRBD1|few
TGTGCCAGCAGTCCCCGGGACAGGGGGCGAATTGTAAAACATTTT
CASSPRDRGRIVKHF
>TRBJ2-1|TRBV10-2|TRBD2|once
TGCGCCAGCAGGACCGGCGGGGGAGCGGGGGGGCGTCCCTACAATGAGCAGTTCTTC
CASRTGGGAGGRPYNEQFF
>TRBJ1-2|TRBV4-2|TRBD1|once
TGTGCCAGCAGCCAAGTTTTCCAGGGGGCTGGCTACACCTTC
CASSQVFQGAGYTF
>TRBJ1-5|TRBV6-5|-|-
TGTGCCAGCCGTCAGAATAGCAATCAGCCCCAGCATTTT
CASRQNSNQPQHF
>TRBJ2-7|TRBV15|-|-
TGTGCCACCAGCAGAGACGTCGGCTACGAGCAGTACTTC
CATSRDVGYEQYF
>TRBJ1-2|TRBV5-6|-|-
TGTGCCAGCAGCTTGGCCCCTTGGGGGGTCAACTATGGCTACACCTTC
CASSLAPWGVNYGYTF
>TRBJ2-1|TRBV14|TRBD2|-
TGTGCCAGCAATAGACTAGCGGGGGGTGGCCATGAGCAGTTCTTC
CASNRLAGGGHEQFF
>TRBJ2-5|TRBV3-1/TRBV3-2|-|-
TGTGCCAGCAGCTCAGGCGCAGAGACCCAGTACTTC
CASSSGAETQYF
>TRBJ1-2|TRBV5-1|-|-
TGCGCCAGCAGCGAGGATAACTATGGCTACACCTTC
CASSEDNYGYTF
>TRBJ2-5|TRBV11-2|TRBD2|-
TGTGCCAGCAGCCGCGGGGGGGCTGTTGAAGAGACCCAGTACTTC
CASSRGGAVEETQYF
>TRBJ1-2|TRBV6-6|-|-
TGTGCCAGCAGTTACATCCAATCCAATGGCTACACCTTC
CASSYIQSNGYTF
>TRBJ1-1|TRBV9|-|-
TGTGCCAGCAGCGAGATAGGGAGTGGCACTGAAGCTTTCTTT
CASSEIGSGTEAFF
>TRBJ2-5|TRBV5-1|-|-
TGCGCCAGCAGTTTAAGCGCCCTATCTCAAGAGACCCAGTACTTC
CASSLSALSQETQYF
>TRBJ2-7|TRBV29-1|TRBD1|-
TGCAGCGTGAGGGACAGGGTCTTCTCCTACGAGCAGTACTTC
CSVRDRVFSYEQYF
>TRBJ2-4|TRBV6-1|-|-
TGTGCCAGCAGTGAACTCGGGTGGAGAAACATTCAGTACTTC
CASSELGWRNIQYF
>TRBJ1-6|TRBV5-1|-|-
TGCGCCAGCAGAATGGGGGGGGGTGAAGTTTCACCCCTCCACTTT
CASRMGGGEVSPLHF
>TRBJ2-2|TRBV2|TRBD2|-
TGTGCCAGCAGTCCTGGACTAGCGGGGTTGCCCGGGGAGCTGTTTTTT
CASSPGLAGLPGELFF
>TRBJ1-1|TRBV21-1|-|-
TGTGCCAGCAGCAAAGTGCGACAGGGCGGTCGCGTCGCGTCGATTACCGAAGAGAGAGATGAAGCTTTCTTT
CASSKVRQGGRVASITEERDEAFF
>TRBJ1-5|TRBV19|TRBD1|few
TGTGCCAGTAGTGTACAGGGGGACGACCGGCAGCCCCAGCATTTT
CASSVQGDDRQPQHF
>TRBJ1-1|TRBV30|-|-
TGTGCCTGGAGTTATAGAGCGAACACTGAAGCTTTCTTT
CAWSYRANTEAFF
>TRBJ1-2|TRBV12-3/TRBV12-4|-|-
TGTGCCACCGGGGGGCAGTATGGCTACACCTTC
CATGGQYGYTF